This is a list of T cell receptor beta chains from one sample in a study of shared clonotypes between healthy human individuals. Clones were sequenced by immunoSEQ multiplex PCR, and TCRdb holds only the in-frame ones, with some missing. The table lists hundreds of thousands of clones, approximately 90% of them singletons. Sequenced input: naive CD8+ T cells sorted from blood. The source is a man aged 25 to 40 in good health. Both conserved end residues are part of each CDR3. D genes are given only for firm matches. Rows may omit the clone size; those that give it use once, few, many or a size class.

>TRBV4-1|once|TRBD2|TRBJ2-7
TGCGCCAGCAGCCAAATGGGGACTAGCCCAGCCTACGAGCAGTACTTC
CASSQMGTSPAYEQYF
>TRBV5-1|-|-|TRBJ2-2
TGCGCCAGCAGCTTGGACTCGCCCGGGGAGCTGTTTTTT
CASSLDSPGELFF
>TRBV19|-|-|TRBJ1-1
TGTGCCAGTAGTATATCTGTGAACACTGAAGCTTTCTTT
CASSISVNTEAFF
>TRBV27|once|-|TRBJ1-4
TGTGCCAGCCGCACTATCCTCACAGGGTCTAATGAAAAACTGTTTTTT
CASRTILTGSNEKLFF
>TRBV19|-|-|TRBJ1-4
TGTGCCAGTACTTTGGAGGGCGCCAATGAAAAACTGTTTTTT
CASTLEGANEKLFF
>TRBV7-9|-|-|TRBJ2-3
TGTGCCAGCAGCTCCCGGGCCAAGGGCACAGATACGCAGTATTTT
CASSSRAKGTDTQYF
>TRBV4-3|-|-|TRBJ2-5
TGCGCCAGCAGCCAAGATGGCAGCGCGCGGGAGACCCAGTACTTC
CASSQDGSARETQYF
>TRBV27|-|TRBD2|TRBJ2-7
TGTGCCAGCAGTCTGCTAGCGGGAGGAGTTTACGAGCAGTACTTC
CASSLLAGGVYEQYF
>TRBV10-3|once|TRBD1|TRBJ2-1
TGTGCCATCAGTGACGGGACAGGGGGCGATGAGCAGTTCTTC
CAISDGTGGDEQFF
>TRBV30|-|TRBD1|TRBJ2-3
TGTGCCTGGGACGGACAGGGGCCCCACACAGATACGCAGTATTTT
CAWDGQGPHTDTQYF
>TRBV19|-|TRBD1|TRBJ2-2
TGTGCCAGTAGTATAGATCGCCGGGACAGGGGCACCGGGGAGCTGTTTTTT
CASSIDRRDRGTGELFF
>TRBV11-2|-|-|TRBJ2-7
TGTGCCAGCAGCTTAGATTGGCCGCTCTGGGGGGGCCACGAGCAGTACTTC
CASSLDWPLWGGHEQYF
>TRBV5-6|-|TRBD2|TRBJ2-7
TGTGCCAGCAGCCCCGTGGGACTAGCGGGAAGTGAGCAGTACTTC
CASSPVGLAGSEQYF
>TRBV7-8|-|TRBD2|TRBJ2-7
TGTGCCAGCAGCTTAGGAGTAAGCGGGGCCCCGTACGAGCAGTACTTC
CASSLGVSGAPYEQYF
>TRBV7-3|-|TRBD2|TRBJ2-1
TGTGCCAGCAGCTTAATGGGACTAGCGGGAGGGGGAGGTTTTGAGCAGTTCTTC
CASSLMGLAGGGGFEQFF
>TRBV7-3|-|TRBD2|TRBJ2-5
TGTGCCAGCAGCCAAGGACTAGCGGGAGTGGAGACCCAGTACTTC
CASSQGLAGVETQYF
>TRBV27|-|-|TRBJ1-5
TGTGCCAGCAGTTTACTAGGGAACAATCAGCCCCAGCATTTT
CASSLLGNNQPQHF
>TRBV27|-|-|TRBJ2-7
TGTGCCAGCAGTGAACCGGGACCCTACGAGCAGTACTTC
CASSEPGPYEQYF
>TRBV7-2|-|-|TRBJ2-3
TGTGCCAGCGGTTTAAGTCTAGCGAGCACAGATACGCAGTATTTT
CASGLSLASTDTQYF
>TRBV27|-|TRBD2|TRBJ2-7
TGTGCCAGCAGTTTAGGAGCGGGGTTTCCCTACGAGCAGTACTTC
CASSLGAGFPYEQYF
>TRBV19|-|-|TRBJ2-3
TGTGCCAGTACCTCATATGGGGACCGGGACTTCACAGATACGCAGTATTTT
CASTSYGDRDFTDTQYF
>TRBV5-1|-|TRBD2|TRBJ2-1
TGCGCCAGCAGCTTAAGGAGCGGGGACTACAATGAGCAGTTCTTC
CASSLRSGDYNEQFF